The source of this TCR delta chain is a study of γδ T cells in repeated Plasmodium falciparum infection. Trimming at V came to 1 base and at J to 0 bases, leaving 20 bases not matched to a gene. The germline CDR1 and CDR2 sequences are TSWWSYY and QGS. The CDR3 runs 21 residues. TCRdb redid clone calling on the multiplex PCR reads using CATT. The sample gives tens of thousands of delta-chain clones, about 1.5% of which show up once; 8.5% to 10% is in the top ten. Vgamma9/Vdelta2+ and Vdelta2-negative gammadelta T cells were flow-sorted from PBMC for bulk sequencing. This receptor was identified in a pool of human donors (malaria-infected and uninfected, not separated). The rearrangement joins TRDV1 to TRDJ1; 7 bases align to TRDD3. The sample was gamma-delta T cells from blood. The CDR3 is CALGERLGFPPGDSYTDKLIF. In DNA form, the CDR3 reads TGTGCTCTTGGGGAACGTTTAGGATTTCCTCCGGGGGATTCGTACACCGATAAACTCATCTTT.